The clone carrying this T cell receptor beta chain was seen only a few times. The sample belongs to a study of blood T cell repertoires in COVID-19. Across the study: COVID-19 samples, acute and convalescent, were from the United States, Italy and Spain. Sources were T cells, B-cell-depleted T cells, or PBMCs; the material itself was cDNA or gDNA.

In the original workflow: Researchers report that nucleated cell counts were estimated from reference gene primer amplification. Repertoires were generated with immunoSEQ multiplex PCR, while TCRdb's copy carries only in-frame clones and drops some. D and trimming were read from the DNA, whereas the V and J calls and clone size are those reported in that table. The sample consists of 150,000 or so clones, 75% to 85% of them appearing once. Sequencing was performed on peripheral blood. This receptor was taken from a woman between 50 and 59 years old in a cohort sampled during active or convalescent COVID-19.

The CDR3 protein is CAWNPDREASPLHF. The CDR3 coding sequence is TGTGCCTGGAATCCGGACCGGGAGGCTTCACCCCTCCACTTT. The chain couples TRBV30 to TRBJ1-6; D gene uncertain. This CDR3 has 14 amino acids. Germline V gene sequence: CDR1 GTSNPN, CDR2 SVGIG (reference sequence). Trimming stripped 4 bases from V and 9 bases from J, with 16 bases between. The full variable domain, completed using reference TRBV30 and TRBJ1-6, is SQTIHQWPATLVQPVGSPLSLECTVEGTSNPNLYWYRQAAGRGLQLLFYSVGIGQISSEVPQNLSASRPQDRQFILSSKKLLLSDSGFYLCAWNPDREASPLHFGNGTRLTVT.